The 25 T cell receptor beta chains below come from one sample, sequenced in a study of human T cells and chemical hapten exposure. From the RACE reads, TCRdb called clonotypes with MiXCR, one entry per CDR3 protein. The repertoire has fewer than 200,000 distinct CDR3 sequences, 20% to 25% of them found once; the top ten carry under 8.5%. Sample time point: patch test 1, 2 weeks after DPC sensitization. Regarding treatment: therapeutic diphenylcyclopropenone sensitization with weekly scalp DPC. This sample comprised whole blood, obtained in connection with sensitization to the hapten diphenylcyclopropenone (DPC). Source of these receptors: a woman in her 50s with alopecia areata. Some clones in this sample may be carry-over from other donors' samples.

The chain is built from TRBV18 and TRBJ2-5; 10 bases are shared with TRBD2. There are 18 residues in the CDR3. The V gene end was trimmed by 0 bases and the J gene end by 2 bases; junction bases not matched to a gene: 9. CDR1 is KGHSH, CDR2 LQKENI, per germline. This CDR3 reads CASSPPWGSGRPQETQYF. In DNA form, the CDR3 reads TGTGCCAGCTCACCACCGTGGGGTAGCGGGAGGCCTCAAGAGACCCAGTACTTC.

The table lists this clonotype with a few counts. DNA of the CDR3: TGTGCCAGCAGGCTACAGGGTCCCACTGAAGCTTTCTTT. Its protein is CASRLQGPTEAFF. This chain joins TRBV28 and TRBJ1-1; D may be TRBD1 (6 bases). Germline CDR1 MDHEN, CDR2 SYDVKM. The CDR3 extends over 13 amino acids. Trimming pared 6 bases from V and 4 bases from J, leaving 12 bases between.

The rearrangement links TRBV10-3 to TRBJ2-7, with 8 bases aligning to TRBD1. V was pared by 8 bases and J by 5 bases, with 2 bases of the junction left unmatched. The germline CDR1 and CDR2 sequences are ENHRY and SYGVKD. This CDR3 is built from 11 residues. As DNA, the CDR3 is TGTGCCATCCGGACAGGGAACGAGCAGTACTTC. Its translation is CAIRTGNEQYF.

The chain recombines TRBV4-1 with TRBJ2-1, with a possible D match to TRBD1 (6 bases). V lost 0 bases and J lost 0, with 15 bases in between. Germline CDR1 reads MGHRA; CDR2 reads YSYEKL. The CDR3 has 18 amino acids. CDR3: CASSQDQDSTYSYNEQFF. DNA of the CDR3: TGCGCCAGCAGCCAAGATCAGGACAGCACCTACTCCTACAATGAGCAGTTCTTC.

J is TRBJ2-1 and V is TRBV11-2, with D perhaps matching TRBD2 (6 bases). Trimming took 5 bases from V and 8 from J, leaving 19 bases between them. Germline loops: CDR1 SGHAT, CDR2 FQNNGV. This CDR3 spans 15 amino acids. CDR3 sequence: CASSRRVGGSDEQFF. CDR3 nucleotide sequence: TGTGCCAGCAGCCGGAGGGTGGGAGGAAGCGATGAGCAGTTCTTC.

The CDR3 reads CASSPIGQIYGYTF. The CDR3 DNA follows: TGTGCCAGCAGCCCGATTGGACAGATCTATGGCTACACCTTC. The rearrangement links TRBV3-1 to TRBJ1-2, with D possibly TRBD1 on 6 matching bases. V was clipped by 4 bases and J by 4 bases, with 13 bases between them. The CDR3 runs 14 residues. Germline V lookup: CDR1 LGHDT, CDR2 YNNKEL (reference sequence).

The rearrangement joins TRBV6-1 to TRBJ2-1; 9 bases agree with TRBD2. Germline loops: CDR1 MNHNS, CDR2 SASEGT. CDR3 length equals 16 residues. The J segment lost 7 bases and the V segment lost 6 bases, leaving 13 bases of the junction unmatched. In nucleotides, the CDR3 is TGTGCCAGCAGGGTAGTTAGCGGGAGTTTCGGGAATGAGCAGTTCTTC. Translation: CASRVVSGSFGNEQFF.

This clonotype came up once. This chain links TRBV2 with TRBJ2-7; 8 nucleotides match TRBD2. Losses at the gene ends were 6 bases for V and 7 bases for J; bases not matched to a gene: 14. The CDR3 has 15 residues. Germline CDR1 and CDR2: SNHLY and FYNNEI. In DNA form, the CDR3 reads TGTGCCAGCAGGTCCTATCCAGCGGGAGCGCGAGAGCAGTACTTC. This translates into CASRSYPAGAREQYF.

This clonotype appeared a few times. This chain uses TRBV6-5 with TRBJ2-7; weak D call: TRBD1 (6 bases). The ends were cut back, 4 bases at V and 5 bases at J, with 15 bases in the middle. The CDR3 is made up of 14 amino acids. Germline V gene data show CDR1 as MNHEY and CDR2 as SVGAGI. DNA of the CDR3: TGTGCCAGCAGTTTCAGCAGGGGAACCGACGAGCAGTACTTC. Its protein product is CASSFSRGTDEQYF.

The CDR3 sequence: CSVAGTGVLRETQYF. CDR3 DNA: TGCAGCGTTGCCGGGACAGGGGTTTTGAGGGAGACCCAGTACTTC. The J gene is TRBJ2-5, the V gene TRBV29-1; 10 bases line up with TRBD1. Germline CDR1 and CDR2: SQVTM and ANQGSEA. V lost 4 bases, J lost 5 bases, and 10 bases stayed unmatched. This CDR3 region has 15 residues.

The chain has TRBV12-3 or TRBV12-4 and TRBJ2-4; D gene unclear. The CDR3 covers 11 residues. V was shortened by 3 bases and J by 8 bases, with 5 bases between the two germline ends. The DNA of the CDR3 is TGTGCCAGCAGTTTTGGTTACATTCAGTACTTC. Translated: CASSFGYIQYF.

The V call is TRBV6-2 or TRBV6-3, the J call TRBJ1-2; no firm D call. This CDR3 is 16 amino acids long. The V and J ends lost 6 bases and 3 bases respectively, with 20 bases between them. Germline-derived CDR1 and CDR2 are MNHEY and SVGEGT. The CDR3 DNA follows: TGTGCCAGCAGCCAAATCATGCGTGGGTACGACTATGGCTACACCTTC. This sequence encodes CASSQIMRGYDYGYTF.

The rearrangement joins TRBV23-1 to TRBJ2-1; D gene unclear. TRBV23-1 is treated as an ORF (open reading frame) with a function not yet certain. The CDR3 covers 13 residues. V was pared by 1 base and J by 10 bases, with 11 bases between. CDR3 nucleotide sequence: TGCGCCAGCAGTCAATTGACGCTCAGGGAGCAGTTCTTC. Residues: CASSQLTLREQFF.

This clonotype was seen more than once but under ten times. The chain links TRBV29-1 to TRBJ1-1; no clear D. This CDR3 spans 12 amino acids. Trimming left V 4 bases short and J 1 base short, with 7 bases between. Germline V lookup: CDR1 SQVTM, CDR2 ANQGSEA. CDR3 sequence: CSVVGRNTEAFF. The CDR3 bases are TGCAGCGTTGTAGGCAGGAACACTGAAGCTTTCTTT.

The gene calls are TRBV5-1 and TRBJ1-2; D perhaps matches TRBD1 (6 bases). The CDR3 is 15 residues long. CDR1 SGHRS and CDR2 YFSETQ come from the germline V gene. The ends were cut back, 3 bases at V and 1 base at J, with 13 bases in the middle. The CDR3 DNA reads TGCGCCAGCAGCTGGGACATAGGGGGTAACTATGGCTACACCTTC. This sequence encodes CASSWDIGGNYGYTF.

This clonotype appeared a single time. The J gene is TRBJ2-7, the V gene TRBV27, with 8 bases that match TRBD1. CDR3 length equals 13 residues. Looked up from germline, CDR1 is MNHEY and CDR2 is SMNVEV (reference sequence). V shed 5 bases, J shed 3 bases, and the junction held 3 bases outside the gene matches. The CDR3 DNA follows: TGTGCCAGCAGTCGGGGACAGGACTACGAGCAGTACTTC. Protein product: CASSRGQDYEQYF.

The chain combines TRBV5-1 with TRBJ2-7; D remains unclear. Trimming left V 0 bases short and J 5 bases short, with 15 bases between. This CDR3 region has 15 residues. The germline gives CDR1 SGHRS, CDR2 YFSETQ. Here the CDR3 reads CASSLEARRFDEQYF. CDR3 in DNA: TGCGCCAGCAGCTTGGAGGCCAGAAGGTTCGACGAGCAGTACTTC. The full variable domain, completed using reference TRBV5-1 and TRBJ2-7, is KAGVTQTPRYLIKTRGQQVTLSCSPISGHRSVSWYQQTPGQGLQFLFEYFSETQRNKGNFPGRFSGRQFSNSRSEMNVSTLELGDSALYLCASSLEARRFDEQYFGPGTRLTVT.

The chain joins TRBV7-8 to TRBJ1-4, with D perhaps matching TRBD1 (5 bases). Germline assignment: CDR1 SGHVS and CDR2 FQNEAQ. This CDR3 has 15 residues. V was cut by 5 bases and J by 6 bases, with 16 bases left in between. The CDR3 spells CASSERQLPYEKLFF. The DNA for the CDR3 is TGTGCCAGCAGCGAAAGACAGCTACCTTATGAAAAACTGTTTTTT. Filled out from reference TRBV7-8 and TRBJ1-4, the complete variable domain reads GAGVSQSPRYKVAKRGQDVALRCDPISGHVSLFWYQQALGQGPEFLTYFQNEAQLDKSGLPSDRFFAERPEGSVSTLKIQRTQQEDSAVYLCASSERQLPYEKLFFGSGTQLSVL.

The genes are TRBV12-3 or TRBV12-4 and TRBJ1-5; 9 positions match TRBD1. V gave up 5 bases and J gave up 7 bases; unmatched junction bases: 9. The CDR3 consists of 15 residues. The CDR3 reads CASSPTGGAGQPQHF. The CDR3 nucleotides are TGTGCCAGCAGTCCCACAGGGGGCGCGGGGCAGCCCCAGCATTTT.

The sample holds many counts of this clonotype. The J gene is TRBJ2-1, the V gene TRBV5-5; D perhaps matches TRBD2 (6 bases). V was clipped by 4 bases and J by 5 bases, with 22 bases between them. Per germline, CDR1 SGHKS and CDR2 YYEKEE (reference sequence). The CDR3 length is 17 residues. CDR3 amino acids: CASSPRGDWREDNEQFF. The CDR3 region has the DNA TGTGCCAGCAGCCCACGCGGGGACTGGCGGGAAGACAATGAGCAGTTCTTC.

Written as DNA, the CDR3 is TGTGCCAGCAGTTTAGTTACGAACACTGAAGCTTTCTTT. It specifies CASSLVTNTEAFF. The chain uses TRBV12-3 or TRBV12-4 and TRBJ1-1, with D unresolved. The CDR3 spans 13 residues. V lost 1 base to trimming and J lost 1 base, with 4 bases between them.

The chain couples TRBV2 to TRBJ2-7; possible D gene TRBD2, 5 bases. This CDR3 contains 15 residues. Germline assignment: CDR1 SNHLY and CDR2 FYNNEI. Trimming took 1 base from V and 2 from J, leaving 12 bases between them. As DNA, the CDR3 is TGTGCCAGCAGTGAAGGACCGGGAACGACCTACGAGCAGTACTTC. Its protein product is CASSEGPGTTYEQYF.

V gene TRBV7-3 combines with J gene TRBJ2-2; no definite D call. The V end was cut by 2 bases, the J end by 6 bases, with 7 bases between. The CDR3 sequence is 13 residues long. CDR1 and CDR2 from the germline V gene are SGHTA and FQGTGA. For the CDR3, the DNA is TGTGCCAGCAGCTTATACTCTCCCGGGGAGCTGTTTTTT. Translating gives CASSLYSPGELFF.

This clonotype was picked up a small number of times. The rearrangement links TRBV7-9 to TRBJ2-7, with D possibly TRBD1 on 6 matching bases. The CDR3 runs 15 residues. CDR1 SEHNR and CDR2 FQNEAQ come from the germline V gene (reference sequence). Trimming left V 5 bases short and J 7 bases short, with 21 bases between. The CDR3 spells CASSPRTAVTSEQYF. The DNA of the CDR3 is TGTGCCAGCAGCCCCAGGACAGCGGTTACGTCTGAGCAGTACTTC.

The chain links TRBV2 to TRBJ1-4; 8 bases agree with TRBD1. This CDR3 has 14 amino acids. After removal of 3 bases from V and 4 bases from J, the junction contained 1 base not matched to a gene. The germline V gene encodes CDR1 SNHLY and CDR2 FYNNEI. Here the CDR3 DNA reads TGTGCCAGCAGTGACAGGGGGCTTAATGAAAAACTGTTTTTT. Translation gives CASSDRGLNEKLFF.